These 24 T cell receptor beta chains were all obtained from the same sample, sequenced in a study of post-analysis software for immune sequencing data. The antigens of these receptors remain unknown. Sequencing libraries made from TCR beta cDNA carried unique molecular identifiers. A single record per CDR3 protein comes from TCRdb applying MiXCR to the PCR reads. The sample lists 430,000 or so distinct CDR3 sequences; 30% to 40% were seen once. Whole-study results and caveats: Roughly five TRBV segments appeared more often in patients than in controls, and TRBV5-6, TRBV5-1 and TRBV20-1 were among these.

Material for sequencing was blood. The receptors were sampled from a girl aged 2 to 10 with multiple sclerosis.

The chain has TRBV24-1 and TRBJ2-5; 9 bases fit TRBD2. Germline CDR1 is KGHDR and CDR2 is SFDVKD. CDR3 length: 15 amino acids. The junction had 12 bases not matched to a gene; V was cut back by 3 bases and J by 11 bases. Here the CDR3 DNA reads TGTGCCACCAGTGATCAGGGACTAGCAGCCAATGAGCAGTACTTC. Protein sequence: CATSDQGLAANEQYF.

The V call is TRBV6-5, the J call TRBJ1-5; D not certain. CDR3 length equals 14 residues. Deletions cut 6 bases from V and 5 bases from J, with 14 bases between. Germline V gives CDR1 MNHEY, CDR2 SVGAGI. The CDR3, as DNA: TGTGCCAGCAGCCCCATCGAAGCGTATCAGCCCCAGCATTTT. Translation: CASSPIEAYQPQHF.

This clonotype has only a few counts. This sequence joins TRBV9 and TRBJ2-7; no definite D call. The CDR3 is made up of 14 amino acids. Trimming removed 0 bases at V and 2 bases at J, with 9 bases between. Germline V gene data show CDR1 as SGDLS and CDR2 as YYNGEE. The DNA of the CDR3 is TGTGCCAGCAGCGTAGGCCTACCGCCCTACGAGCAGTACTTC. This encodes CASSVGLPPYEQYF.

V usage is TRBV28 and J usage is TRBJ2-1; tentatively, D is TRBD2 (5 bases). The CDR3 spans 12 residues. Germline V gene lookup returns CDR1 MDHEN and CDR2 SYDVKM. V lost 3 bases to trimming and J lost 12 bases, with 12 bases between them. CDR3: CASSLTTYGQFF. In nucleotides, the CDR3 is TGTGCCAGCAGTTTGACTACCTATGGGCAGTTCTTC.

This chain links TRBV12-3 or TRBV12-4 with TRBJ2-4, with D possibly being TRBD1 or TRBD2 (5 bases each). The J call is uncertain, as TRBJ2-7 better fits the DNA end. CDR3 size: 15 residues. In nucleotides, the CDR3 is TGTGCCAGCAGTCCTGATCAGGGACCCTCCTACGAGCAGTACTTC. Amino acids: CASSPDQGPSYEQYF.

The chain uses TRBV28 and TRBJ2-7, with D hard to call. The CDR3 spans 14 residues. The germline CDR1 and CDR2 sequences are MDHEN and SYDVKM. V shed 5 bases and J shed 3 bases, with 14 bases lying between them. CDR3 DNA: TGTGCCAGCAGTCCAACCGACTGGGGCTACGAGCAGTACTTC. It is translated as CASSPTDWGYEQYF.

The rearrangement uses TRBV20-1 and TRBJ2-7; TRBD2 matches 7 bases. The CDR3 consists of 14 residues. V shed 6 bases, J shed 6 bases, and the junction held 14 bases outside the gene matches. Germline V gene data show CDR1 as DFQATT and CDR2 as SNEGSKA (reference sequence). The CDR3 region is CSAERWREQTEQYF. As DNA, the CDR3 is TGCAGTGCAGAGAGGTGGCGGGAGCAGACCGAGCAGTACTTC.

As DNA, the CDR3 is TGTGCCACCAGCAACGGGGTGGGTAGTGGGTACGAGCAGTACTTC. Protein: CATSNGVGSGYEQYF. The J gene is TRBJ2-7, the V gene TRBV15; a possible D gene is TRBD2 (5 bases). The CDR3 loop spans 15 amino acids. The V end was cut by 4 bases, the J end by 4 bases, with 17 bases between. Germline-derived CDR1 and CDR2 are LNHNV and YYDKDF (reference sequence).

The genes are TRBV24-1 and TRBJ2-4; 13 bases line up with TRBD2. This CDR3 region has 15 residues. The trim removed 3 bases at V and 9 bases at J, leaving 4 bases unmatched. Per the germline V gene, CDR1 is KGHDR and CDR2 is SFDVKD. The CDR3 nucleotides are TGTGCCACCAGTGATACTAGCGGGGGGGAGATCATTCAGTACTTC. It is translated as CATSDTSGGEIIQYF.

V usage is TRBV2 and J usage is TRBJ1-1; maybe TRBD1 (5 bases). Germline loops: CDR1 SNHLY, CDR2 FYNNEI. CDR3 size: 15 residues. The V end lost 1 base, the J end lost 11 bases, and 20 bases lay between the germline ends. CDR3 protein: CASSEESASGAPAFF. CDR3 bases: TGTGCCAGCAGTGAAGAGTCGGCGAGCGGGGCTCCTGCTTTCTTT.

This clonotype has only a few counts. The J gene is TRBJ2-4, the V gene TRBV6-1, with 8 nucleotides matching TRBD1. This CDR3 contains 14 residues. V trimming: 6 bases; J trimming: 9 bases; junction bases outside the gene matches: 10. Germline values: CDR1 MNHNS, CDR2 SASEGT. The CDR3 sequence: CASRTDRGRGIQYF. CDR3 DNA: TGTGCCAGCAGGACCGACAGGGGAAGGGGCATTCAGTACTTC.

This chain links TRBV20-1 with TRBJ1-1, with a possible D match to TRBD1 (5 bases). V lost 3 bases and J lost 7, with 12 bases in between. In germline, CDR1 is DFQATT, CDR2 SNEGSKA (reference sequence). The CDR3 extends over 12 amino acids. The CDR3 is CSASPGEVEAFF. Written as DNA, the CDR3 is TGCAGTGCTAGTCCGGGGGAGGTTGAAGCTTTCTTT.

The sample holds one count of this clonotype. The rearrangement links TRBV15 to TRBJ2-5; D is unresolved. Germline V gene data show CDR1 as LNHNV and CDR2 as YYDKDF (reference sequence). The CDR3 is made up of 13 amino acids. V lost 0 bases and J lost 4, with 6 bases in between. The CDR3 bases are TGTGCCACCAGCAGAGACCCGGCAGAGACCCAGTACTTC. Protein product: CATSRDPAETQYF.

The rearrangement joins TRBV29-1 to TRBJ2-6, with D hard to call. Trimming removed 4 bases from V and 4 bases from J, with 14 bases in between. CDR1 is SQVTM and CDR2 is ANQGSEA in the germline V gene. The CDR3 length is 15 residues. For the CDR3, the DNA is TGCAGCGTTGCCGGTTCGGCGGCAGGGGCCAACGTCCTGACTTTC. Translated: CSVAGSAAGANVLTF.

The table lists this clonotype with a few counts. CDR3 sequence reads: CAISDRGVNEQFF. Written as DNA, the CDR3 is TGTGCCATCAGTGATCGGGGGGTAAATGAGCAGTTCTTC. The chain has TRBV10-3 and TRBJ2-1, with 7 positions matching TRBD2. Trimming removed 3 bases from V and 7 bases from J; junction bases left unmatched: 3. This CDR3 is 13 amino acids long. Germline-derived CDR1 and CDR2 are ENHRY and SYGVKD.

CDR3 loop: CASSYVFLDEQYF. DNA for the CDR3: TGTGCCAGCAGTTACGTTTTTTTGGACGAGCAGTACTTC. The chain uses TRBV6-6 and TRBJ2-7; no reliable D call. The germline V gene encodes CDR1 MNHNY and CDR2 SVGAGI (reference sequence). The length of the CDR3 is 13 residues. V was clipped by 2 bases and J by 5 bases, with 10 bases between them.

This clonotype has just one count. This rearrangement joins TRBV12-3 or TRBV12-4 to TRBJ2-1; D gene uncertain. With 7 bases removed from V and 2 bases from J, the gap between germline ends came to 9 bases. The CDR3 runs to 13 residues. The CDR3 loop is CASTLNAYNEQFF. The CDR3, as DNA: TGTGCCAGCACTCTAAATGCCTACAATGAGCAGTTCTTC.

This clonotype was observed a few times. The gene calls are TRBV5-1 and TRBJ2-6, with D hard to call. V lost 0 bases, J lost 0 bases, and 7 bases lay in between. CDR1 is SGHRS and CDR2 is YFSETQ in the germline V gene. This CDR3 contains 16 residues. CDR3 coding DNA: TGCGCCAGCAGCTTGGTTGGATTCTCTGGGGCCAACGTCCTGACTTTC. As protein: CASSLVGFSGANVLTF.

V is TRBV20-1 and J is TRBJ2-5; 7 nucleotides line up with TRBD1. V gave up 2 bases and J gave up 7 bases; unmatched junction bases: 19. From germline, CDR1 is DFQATT and CDR2 SNEGSKA (reference sequence). CDR3 length: 17 amino acids. CDR3 coding DNA: TGCAGTGCTAGACCCGAACCGGGACAGAGGGTTGGGGGGACCCAGTACTTC. It yields the protein CSARPEPGQRVGGTQYF.

Note on this clonotype: The CDR3 carries no conserved terminal phenylalanine or tryptophan, so it likely arises from a read error. The chain is built from TRBV20-1 and TRBJ1-5, with D possibly matching TRBD1 (5 bases). V was clipped by 5 bases and J by 4 bases, with 12 bases between them. CDR3 length: 13 amino acids. Germline CDR1 DFQATT, CDR2 SNEGSKA (reference sequence). In DNA form, the CDR3 reads TGCAGTGCTCCAGACCAGGGAAATCAGCCCCAGCATATT. This gives the protein CSAPDQGNQPQHI.

The V call is TRBV28, the J call TRBJ2-5; TRBD1 matches at 11 bases. The CDR3 has 15 residues. V lost 7 bases to trimming and J lost 11 bases; unmatched junction nucleotides: 15. In germline, CDR1 is MDHEN, CDR2 SYDVKM. The CDR3 region is CASISRGQGGGEQYF. CDR3 DNA sequence: TGTGCCAGCATCAGCCGGGGACAGGGGGGGGGTGAGCAGTACTTC.

V and J are TRBV12-3 or TRBV12-4 and TRBJ2-7; no clear D. The length of the CDR3 is 16 residues. V lost 1 base, J lost 2 bases, and 15 bases lay in between. CDR3 coding DNA: TGTGCCAGCAGTTTAGGTTCGGACCGAGACCCCTACGAGCAGTACTTC. Its protein product is CASSLGSDRDPYEQYF.

This clonotype was seen at least ten times. The chain combines TRBV6-5 with TRBJ2-3, with D possibly being TRBD2 (5 bases). The CDR3 covers 12 residues. Trimming took 2 bases from V and 6 from J, leaving 6 bases between them. Germline CDR1 and CDR2: MNHEY and SVGAGI. The CDR3 DNA is TGTGCCAGCAGTTACGGGGAGGATACGCAGTATTTT. Protein product: CASSYGEDTQYF.

This clonotype has just a few counts. The V gene is TRBV4-1, the J gene TRBJ2-7; TRBD2 aligns across 10 bases. Per germline, CDR1 MGHRA and CDR2 YSYEKL. Germline trimming cut 0 bases from V and 1 base from J; bases unmatched to any gene: 12. The length of the CDR3 is 19 residues. This chain's CDR3 is CASSQDHRLAGVRSYEQYF. CDR3 coding DNA: TGCGCCAGCAGCCAAGATCACCGGCTAGCGGGAGTTAGGTCCTACGAGCAGTACTTC.